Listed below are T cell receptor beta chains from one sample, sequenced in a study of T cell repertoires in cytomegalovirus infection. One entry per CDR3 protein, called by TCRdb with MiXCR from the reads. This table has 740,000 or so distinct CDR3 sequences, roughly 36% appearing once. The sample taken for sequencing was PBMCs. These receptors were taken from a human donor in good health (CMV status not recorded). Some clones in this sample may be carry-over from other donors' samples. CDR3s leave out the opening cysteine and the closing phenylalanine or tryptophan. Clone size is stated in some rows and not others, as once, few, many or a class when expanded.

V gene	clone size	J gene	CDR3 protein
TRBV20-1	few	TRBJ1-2	SATPDRVNYGYT
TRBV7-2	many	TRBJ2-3	ASSRERTDTQY
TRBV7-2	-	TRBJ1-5	ASSFDGTRPPQH
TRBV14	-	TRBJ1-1	ASSHTSGGPRTEAF
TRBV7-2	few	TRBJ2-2	ASSLAAGTRVTGELF
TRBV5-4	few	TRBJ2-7	ASSLDKGTGEQY
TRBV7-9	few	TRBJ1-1	ASSYQTAMNTEAF
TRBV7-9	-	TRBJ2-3	ASSTTWGAGRDTQY
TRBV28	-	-	ASLCPAKGNEQY
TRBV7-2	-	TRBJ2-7	ASSSMGSYEQY
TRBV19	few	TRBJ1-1	ASSIYAAGEGRRTEAF
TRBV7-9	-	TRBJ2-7	ASSLTQAYTPYEQY
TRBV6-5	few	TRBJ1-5	ASSTRQGRNQPQH
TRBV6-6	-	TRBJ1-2	ASSLSEMGYT
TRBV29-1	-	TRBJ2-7	SVEKPGSSYEQY
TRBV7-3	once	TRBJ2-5	ASSFPTSGRAEETQY
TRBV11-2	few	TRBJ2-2	ASSLRDRGTDPANTGELF
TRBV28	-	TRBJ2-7	ASSPPLRKGREFYEQY
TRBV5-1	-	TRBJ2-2	ASRGPSLRDGELF
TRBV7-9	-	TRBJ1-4	ASSLTGVVEKLF
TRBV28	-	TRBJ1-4	ASSYRVGEKLF
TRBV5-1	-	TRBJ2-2	ASSGGQGAISPGELF
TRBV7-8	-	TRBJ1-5	ASSSYLVAWDRGNNQPQH
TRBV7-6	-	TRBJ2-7	ASSPRTGNNEQY
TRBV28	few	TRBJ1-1	ASRGTGTYMNTEAF